Described below is a single T cell receptor (beta chain) sequence and its context. The CDR3 extends over 16 amino acids. Germline V CDR1 and CDR2: LNHDA, SQIVND (reference sequence). V was pared by 4 bases and J by 8 bases, with 11 bases of the junction left unmatched. Clones were sequenced by immunoSEQ multiplex PCR, and TCRdb holds only the in-frame ones, with some missing. Of about 92,000 clones in the sample, approximately 91% are singletons; the top ten hold approximately 22%. This entry belongs to a study of T cell responses to AZD1222 COVID-19 vaccine. Study as a whole: Second-dose intervals of approximately 4 or approximately 12 weeks were pooled.

The source material was peripheral blood, sampled on day 0 of AZD1222 vaccination. V is TRBV19 and J is TRBJ1-2; TRBD1 agrees at 12 bases. The receptor's source is an adult in good health. As DNA, the CDR3 is TGTGCCAGTAGTACTGAACCGGGACAGGGGGCTGAAGGCTACACCTTC. Its protein is CASSTEPGQGAEGYTF.